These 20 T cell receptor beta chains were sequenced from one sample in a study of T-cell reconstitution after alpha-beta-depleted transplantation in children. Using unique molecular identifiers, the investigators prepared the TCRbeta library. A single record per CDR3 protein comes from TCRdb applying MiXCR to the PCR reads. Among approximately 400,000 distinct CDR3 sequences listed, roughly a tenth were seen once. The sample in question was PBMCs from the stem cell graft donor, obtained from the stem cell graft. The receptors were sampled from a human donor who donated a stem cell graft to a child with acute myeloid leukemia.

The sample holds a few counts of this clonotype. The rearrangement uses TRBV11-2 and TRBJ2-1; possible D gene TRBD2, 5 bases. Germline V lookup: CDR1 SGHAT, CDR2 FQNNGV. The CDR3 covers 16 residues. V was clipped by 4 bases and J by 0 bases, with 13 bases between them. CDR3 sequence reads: CASSSRGFSSYNEQFF. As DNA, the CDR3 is TGTGCCAGCAGCTCGCGCGGGTTCAGCTCCTACAATGAGCAGTTCTTC.

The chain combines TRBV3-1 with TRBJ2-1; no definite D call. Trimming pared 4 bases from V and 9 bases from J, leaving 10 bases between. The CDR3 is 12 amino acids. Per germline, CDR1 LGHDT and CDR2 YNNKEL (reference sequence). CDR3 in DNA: TGTGCCAGCAGCCCCCGGACGGGTGAGCAGTTCTTC. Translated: CASSPRTGEQFF.

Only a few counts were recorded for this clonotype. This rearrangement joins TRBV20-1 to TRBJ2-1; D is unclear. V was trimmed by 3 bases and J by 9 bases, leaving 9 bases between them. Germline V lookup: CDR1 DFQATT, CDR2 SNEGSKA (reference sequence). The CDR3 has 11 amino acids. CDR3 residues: CSASSSSEQFF. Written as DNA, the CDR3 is TGCAGTGCTAGTTCCAGTTCTGAGCAGTTCTTC.

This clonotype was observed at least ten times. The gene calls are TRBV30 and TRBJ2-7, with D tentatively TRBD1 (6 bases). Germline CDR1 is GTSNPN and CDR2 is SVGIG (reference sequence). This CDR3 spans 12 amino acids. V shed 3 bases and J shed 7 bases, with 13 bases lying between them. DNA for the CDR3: TGTGCCTGGAGCTCAGGGGTGGGTGAGCAGTACTTC. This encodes CAWSSGVGEQYF.

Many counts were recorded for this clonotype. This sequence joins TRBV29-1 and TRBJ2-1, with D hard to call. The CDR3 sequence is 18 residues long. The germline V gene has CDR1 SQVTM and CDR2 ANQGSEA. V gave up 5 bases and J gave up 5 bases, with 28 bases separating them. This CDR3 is CSVCPVFGSRLSHNEQFF. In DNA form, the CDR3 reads TGCAGCGTTTGCCCCGTCTTCGGTAGCCGGTTATCACACAATGAGCAGTTCTTC.

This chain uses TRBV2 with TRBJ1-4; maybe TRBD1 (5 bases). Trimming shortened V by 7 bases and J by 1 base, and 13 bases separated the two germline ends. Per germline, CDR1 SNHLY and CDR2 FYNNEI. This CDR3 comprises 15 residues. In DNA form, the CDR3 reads TGTGCCAGCACCCCCGACCAGGGAACTAATGAAAAACTGTTTTTT. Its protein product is CASTPDQGTNEKLFF.

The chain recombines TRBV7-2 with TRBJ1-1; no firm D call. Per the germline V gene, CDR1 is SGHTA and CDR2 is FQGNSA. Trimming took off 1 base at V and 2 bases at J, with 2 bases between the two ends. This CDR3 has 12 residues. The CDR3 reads CASSLDNTEAFF. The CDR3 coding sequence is TGTGCCAGCAGCTTAGATAACACTGAAGCTTTCTTT.

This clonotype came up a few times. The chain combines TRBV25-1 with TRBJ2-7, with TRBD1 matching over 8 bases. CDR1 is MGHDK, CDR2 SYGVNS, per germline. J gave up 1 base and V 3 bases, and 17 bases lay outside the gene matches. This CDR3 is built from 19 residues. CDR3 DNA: TGTGCCAGCAGTGACTCGGACAGGGTCATGATTGGAGGGTCCTACGAGCAGTACGTC. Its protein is CASSDSDRVMIGGSYEQYV.

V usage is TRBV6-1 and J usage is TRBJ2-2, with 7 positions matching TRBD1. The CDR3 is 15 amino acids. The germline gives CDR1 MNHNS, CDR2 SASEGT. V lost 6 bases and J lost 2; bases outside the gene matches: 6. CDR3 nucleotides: TGTGCCAGCAGCAAAGGACAGGACAACACCGGGGAGCTGTTTTTT. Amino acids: CASSKGQDNTGELFF.

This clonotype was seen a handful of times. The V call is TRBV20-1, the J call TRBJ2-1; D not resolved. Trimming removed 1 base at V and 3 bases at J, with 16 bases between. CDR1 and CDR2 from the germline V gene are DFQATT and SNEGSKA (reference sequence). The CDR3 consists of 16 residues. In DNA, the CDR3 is TGCAGTGCTAGAGCATTAGGCAGGTTCAACTACAATGAGCAGTTCTTC. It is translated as CSARALGRFNYNEQFF.

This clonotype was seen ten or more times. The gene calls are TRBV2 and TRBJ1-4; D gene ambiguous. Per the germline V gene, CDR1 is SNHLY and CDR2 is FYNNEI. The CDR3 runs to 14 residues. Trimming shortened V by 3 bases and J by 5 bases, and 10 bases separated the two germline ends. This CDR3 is CASSEEGLNEKLFF. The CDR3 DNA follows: TGTGCCAGCAGTGAGGAAGGGCTAAATGAAAAACTGTTTTTT.

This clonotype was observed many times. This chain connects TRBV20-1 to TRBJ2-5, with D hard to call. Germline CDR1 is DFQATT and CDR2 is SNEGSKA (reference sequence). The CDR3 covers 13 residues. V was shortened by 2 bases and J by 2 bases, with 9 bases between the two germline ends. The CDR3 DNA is TGCAGTGCTAGAACCATCAAGCAAGAGACCCAGTACTTC. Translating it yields CSARTIKQETQYF.

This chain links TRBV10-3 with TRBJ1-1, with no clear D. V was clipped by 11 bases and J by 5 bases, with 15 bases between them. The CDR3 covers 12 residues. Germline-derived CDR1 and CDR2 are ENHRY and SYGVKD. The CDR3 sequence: CAASGSGTEAFF. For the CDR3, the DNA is TGTGCCGCATCCGGGAGTGGAACTGAAGCTTTCTTT.

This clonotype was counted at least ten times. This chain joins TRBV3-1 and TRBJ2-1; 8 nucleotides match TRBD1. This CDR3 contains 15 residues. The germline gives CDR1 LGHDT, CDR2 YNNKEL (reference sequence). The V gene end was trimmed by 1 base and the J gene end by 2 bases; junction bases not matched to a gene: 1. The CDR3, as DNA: TGTGCCAGCAGCCAAGGGACAGGGACCTACAATGAGCAGTTCTTC. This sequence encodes CASSQGTGTYNEQFF.

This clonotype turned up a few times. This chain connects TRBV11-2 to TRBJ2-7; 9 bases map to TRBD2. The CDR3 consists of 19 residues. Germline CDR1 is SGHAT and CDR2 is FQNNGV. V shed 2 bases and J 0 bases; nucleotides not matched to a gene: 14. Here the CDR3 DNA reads TGTGCCAGCAGCTTACGGAGTCCCAGCGGGAGGTTAAGCTCCTACGAGCAGTACTTC. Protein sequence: CASSLRSPSGRLSSYEQYF.

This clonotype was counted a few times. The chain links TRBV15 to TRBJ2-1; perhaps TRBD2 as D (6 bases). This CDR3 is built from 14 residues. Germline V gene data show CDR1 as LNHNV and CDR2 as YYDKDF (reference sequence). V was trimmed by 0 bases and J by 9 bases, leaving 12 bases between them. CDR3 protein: CATSRDHGGTEQFF. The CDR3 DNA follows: TGTGCCACCAGCAGAGATCACGGGGGAACTGAGCAGTTCTTC. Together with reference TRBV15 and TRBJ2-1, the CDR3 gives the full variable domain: DAMVIQNPRYQVTQFGKPVTLSCSQTLNHNVMYWYQQKSSQAPKLLFHYYDKDFNNEADTPDNFQSRRPNTSFCFLDIRSPGLGDTAMYLCATSRDHGGTEQFFGPGTRLTVL.

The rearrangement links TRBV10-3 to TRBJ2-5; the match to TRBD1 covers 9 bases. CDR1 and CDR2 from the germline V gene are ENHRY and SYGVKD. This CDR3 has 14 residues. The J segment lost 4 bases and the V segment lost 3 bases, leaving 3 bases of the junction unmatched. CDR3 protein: CAISDRGQGETQYF. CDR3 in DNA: TGTGCCATCAGTGACCGGGGACAGGGAGAGACCCAGTACTTC.

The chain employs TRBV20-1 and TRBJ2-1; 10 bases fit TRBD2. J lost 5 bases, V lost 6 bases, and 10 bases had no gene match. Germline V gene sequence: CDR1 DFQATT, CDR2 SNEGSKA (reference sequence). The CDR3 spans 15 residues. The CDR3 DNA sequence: TGCAGTGCGGCCAGGACTAGCGGTCCGGACAATGAGCAGTTCTTC. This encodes CSAARTSGPDNEQFF.

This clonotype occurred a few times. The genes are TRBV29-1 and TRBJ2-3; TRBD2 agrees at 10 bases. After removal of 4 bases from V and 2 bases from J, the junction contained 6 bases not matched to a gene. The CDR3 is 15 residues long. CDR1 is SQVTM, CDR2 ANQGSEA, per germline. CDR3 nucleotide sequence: TGCAGCGTTGCTCCTAGCGGGGGAATCACAGATACGCAGTATTTT. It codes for CSVAPSGGITDTQYF.

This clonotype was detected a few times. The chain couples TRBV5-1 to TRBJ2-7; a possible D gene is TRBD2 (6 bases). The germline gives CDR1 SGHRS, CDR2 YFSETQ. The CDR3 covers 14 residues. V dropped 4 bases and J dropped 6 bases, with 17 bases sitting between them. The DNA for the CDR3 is TGCGCCAGCAGCCCGGGACTCCACCTGGGCGAGCAGTACTTC. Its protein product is CASSPGLHLGEQYF. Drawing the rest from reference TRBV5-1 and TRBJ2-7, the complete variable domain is KAGVTQTPRYLIKTRGQQVTLSCSPISGHRSVSWYQQTPGQGLQFLFEYFSETQRNKGNFPGRFSGRQFSNSRSEMNVSTLELGDSALYLCASSPGLHLGEQYFGPGTRLTVT.